This is a list of T cell receptor beta chains from one sample in a study of early T cells in non-severe SARS-CoV-2 infection. TCRdb passed the 5' RACE reads through MiXCR, listing each CDR3 protein once. The top ten hold about 4% of the sample, which has 25,000 to 35,000 distinct CDR3 sequences, roughly 5.2% seen once. The sample comprised whole blood. These receptors originate from an adult who was a healthcare worker with PCR-confirmed SARS-CoV-2 infection or an uninfected control (not recorded which). The CDR3 runs from the conserved cysteine through the conserved F or W. A D gene is named only where the DNA matches it firmly. Clone sizes are given selectively: once, few, many, or a class where the clone is expanded.

v_call,clone_size,d_call,j_call,cdr3_nt,cdr3_aa
TRBV6-2/TRBV6-3,few,NA,TRBJ1-1,TGTGCCAGCAGCCACCCCGGCGTAGCGGGCAACACTGAAGCTTTCTTT,CASSHPGVAGNTEAFF
TRBV20-1,NA,NA,TRBJ2-7,TGCAGTGCTCAAGTCGCCATCCAGAGCTACGAGCAGTACTTC,CSAQVAIQSYEQYF
TRBV18,many,NA,TRBJ1-2,TGTGCCAGCTCTCAGGACAGATCTGGCTACACCTTC,CASSQDRSGYTF
TRBV2,NA,TRBD1,TRBJ2-2,TGTGCCAGTACGGGACAGGGGGTTACCGGGGAGCTGTTTTTT,CASTGQGVTGELFF
TRBV5-5,many,TRBD1,TRBJ2-7,TGTGCCAGCAGCTTGGGGACAGGGGGTTCCTACGAGCAGTACTTC,CASSLGTGGSYEQYF
TRBV9,many,TRBD2,TRBJ2-1,TGTGCCAGCAGCGCAGTAGCGGGAGGTTACAATGAGCAGTTCTTC,CASSAVAGGYNEQFF
TRBV6-5,NA,TRBD2,TRBJ2-7,TGTGCCACCCAACGCACTAGCGGGAGGGACGAGCAGTACTTC,CATQRTSGRDEQYF
TRBV28,many,TRBD1,TRBJ1-1,TGTGCCAGCAGTTTGTGGGGGACAGCCCAAAGAGGGGCTTTCTTT,CASSLWGTAQRGAFF
TRBV11-2,few,NA,TRBJ2-1,TGTGCCAGCAGCTTCATTGATGATGAGCAGTTCTTC,CASSFIDDEQFF
TRBV21-1,many,NA,TRBJ2-2,TGTGCCAGCAGCAACGTACAAGGGTCGTGGACCGGGGAGCTGTTTTTT,CASSNVQGSWTGELFF
TRBV24-1,NA,TRBD1,TRBJ2-2,TGTGCCACCAGTAATAAAGGGACAGGGAACACCGGGGAGCTGTTTTTT,CATSNKGTGNTGELFF
TRBV11-2,few,NA,TRBJ2-5,TGTGCCAGCAGGGGGGAGACCCAGTACTTC,CASRGETQYF
TRBV7-9,few,NA,TRBJ2-5,TGTGCCAGCAGCCTAGACGGGGAGCTGAGGGGGGAGACCCAGTACTTC,CASSLDGELRGETQYF
TRBV5-4,many,NA,TRBJ1-4,TGTGCCAGCAGCTCAAAAGCCACTAATGAAAAACTGTTTTTT,CASSSKATNEKLFF
TRBV5-5,few,TRBD2,TRBJ2-5,TGTGCCAGCAGCCCCCTTTTAGCGGGTCCTCAAGAGACCCAGTACTTC,CASSPLLAGPQETQYF
TRBV24-1,NA,TRBD2,TRBJ2-5,TGTGCCACCAGTGAAGAGGAGGGGTTGTTTAGCGGGACCCAAGAGACCCAGTACTTC,CATSEEEGLFSGTQETQYF
TRBV7-9,many,NA,TRBJ2-1,TGTGCCAGCAGCTTAGTTTCCGCGGGGCAGTTCTTC,CASSLVSAGQFF
TRBV5-4,many,NA,TRBJ1-3,TGTGCCAGCAGTCTGATGGGCGAAAACACCATATATTTT,CASSLMGENTIYF
TRBV4-2,many,NA,TRBJ2-1,TGTGCCAGCAGCCTAGCGTTGGGCAATGAGCAGTTCTTC,CASSLALGNEQFF
TRBV7-9,NA,NA,TRBJ1-2,TGTGCCAGCAGCTTAAGGGAGTATGGCTACACCTTC,CASSLREYGYTF
TRBV7-9,few,TRBD1,TRBJ1-4,TGTGCCAGCAGCAGAGGACAGGGGGAGGCATGGAAACTGTTTTTT,CASSRGQGEAWKLFF
TRBV12-3/TRBV12-4,few,TRBD1,TRBJ2-1,TGTGCCAGCAGTTGGGGACAGGGAACCCTTTCCTACAATGAGCAGTTCTTC,CASSWGQGTLSYNEQFF
TRBV18,many,TRBD1,TRBJ2-7,TGTGCCAGCTCCCCAGGGACAGCTTCCTACGAGCAGTACTTC,CASSPGTASYEQYF
TRBV7-2,few,NA,TRBJ2-5,TGTGCCAGCAGCCAGCCGGGATTACAAGAGACCCAGTACTTC,CASSQPGLQETQYF
TRBV11-2,NA,NA,TRBJ2-5,TGTGCCAGCAGCTTTCTCGGGACAAGGGGAGAGACCCAGTACTTC,CASSFLGTRGETQYF
TRBV7-2,many,NA,TRBJ2-1,TGTGCCAGCAGCCCAGATCAGAGGCCAATTTGGGAGCAGTTCTTC,CASSPDQRPIWEQFF
TRBV7-9,many,TRBD1,TRBJ1-5,TGTGCCAGCAGCTCGGAGACAGGGGGACGGCAGCCCCAGCATTTT,CASSSETGGRQPQHF
TRBV12-3/TRBV12-4,many,NA,TRBJ2-7,TGTGCCAGCAGTTTAGCGTCGTCCTACGAGCAGTACTTC,CASSLASSYEQYF
TRBV4-3,many,NA,TRBJ2-3,TGCGCCAGCAGCCAAGCCTTGGCGGCCCGGGATACGCAGTATTTT,CASSQALAARDTQYF
TRBV29-1,few,TRBD2,TRBJ2-7,TGCAGCGTTGGGGTCCGGCGGGAGGCCTCCTCCTACGAGCAGTACTTC,CSVGVRREASSYEQYF
TRBV10-3,many,TRBD1,TRBJ1-1,TGTGCCATCAGTTACAGGGGGGACACTGAAGCTTTCTTT,CAISYRGDTEAFF
TRBV28,few,TRBD1,TRBJ1-4,TGTGCCAGCTATGGGGCAGGGGGTATATTGTTTTTT,CASYGAGGILFF
TRBV7-7,few,NA,TRBJ2-1,TGTGCCAGCAGCTTAGTTTTTGGGGCCGGTGAGCAGTTCTTC,CASSLVFGAGEQFF
TRBV28,few,NA,TRBJ1-1,TGTGCCAGCGCTCTACCAAGGGACACTGAAGCTTTCTTT,CASALPRDTEAFF
TRBV27,many,TRBD2,TRBJ2-1,TGTGCCAGCAGTTTAGTAGCGGGAGGGCTAATAGACAATGAGCAGTTCTTC,CASSLVAGGLIDNEQFF
TRBV4-3,few,TRBD2,TRBJ2-2,TGCGCCAGCAGCCAAGATTTTGACGGGAGGGCCTACACCGGGGAGCTGTTTTTT,CASSQDFDGRAYTGELFF
TRBV6-6,NA,NA,TRBJ1-4,TGTGCCAGCAGCCAAGGGGCCGCAACTAATGAAAAACTGTTTTTT,CASSQGAATNEKLFF
TRBV14,NA,NA,TRBJ2-1,TGTGCCAGCAGCCAAGATCGGACCCAACATGGGGAGCAGTTCTTC,CASSQDRTQHGEQFF
TRBV7-3,few,NA,TRBJ2-2,TGTGCCAGCAGCTCTGAGTATGGGGTCCCCGGGGAGCTGTTTTTT,CASSSEYGVPGELFF
TRBV11-2,few,NA,TRBJ1-2,TGTGCCAGCAGCTTAACTCGGGACCTCTATGGCTACACCTTC,CASSLTRDLYGYTF
TRBV11-2,NA,NA,TRBJ1-3,TGTGCCAGCAGCTTAAGGACAGTCCCGGGTCCTGGAAACACCATATATTTT,CASSLRTVPGPGNTIYF
TRBV6-2/TRBV6-3,many,NA,TRBJ1-2,TGTGCCAGCAGACTAGGGGTTTATTTCGATGGCTACACCTTC,CASRLGVYFDGYTF
TRBV28,many,NA,TRBJ2-3,TGTGCCAGCAGTTCCTTATTATTTGGCCTAGCGAGCACAGATACGCAGTATTTT,CASSSLLFGLASTDTQYF
TRBV7-2,NA,NA,TRBJ2-7,TGTGCCAGCAGCCACCCCTCGTCCGAGCAGTACTTC,CASSHPSSEQYF
TRBV28,NA,TRBD2,TRBJ2-1,TGTGCCAGCAGTTCCCCTAGCGGGGGGACCTACAATGAGCAGTTCTTC,CASSSPSGGTYNEQFF
TRBV19,many,NA,TRBJ2-7,TGTGCCAGTAGTATTAACAGGAAATCATACGAGCAGTACTTC,CASSINRKSYEQYF
TRBV6-1,few,NA,TRBJ2-3,TGTGCCAGCAGGAGGAACTTGGGGGATACGCAGTATTTT,CASRRNLGDTQYF
TRBV28,many,NA,TRBJ2-3,TGTGCCAGCATCAAGGGGGATACGCAGTATTTT,CASIKGDTQYF
TRBV12-3/TRBV12-4,many,NA,TRBJ1-1,TGTGCCAGCACCTCGCCCGAGTCATACACTGAAGCTTTCTTT,CASTSPESYTEAFF
TRBV6-2/TRBV6-3,NA,NA,TRBJ2-1,TGTGCCAGCAGTTACTCCAACAATGAGCAGTTCTTC,CASSYSNNEQFF
TRBV6-5,few,TRBD1,TRBJ2-3,TGTGCCAGCAGGGAGACCGGGACAGGGGCGACAGATACGCAGTATTTT,CASRETGTGATDTQYF
TRBV12-3/TRBV12-4,few,NA,TRBJ2-5,TGTGCCAGCAGCCCGGGGGGCGCCCAAGAGACCCAGTACTTC,CASSPGGAQETQYF
TRBV6-5,many,TRBD1,TRBJ2-3,TGTGCCAGCAGTTTGGGCCGGACAGGACTCCGCACAGATACGCAGTATTTT,CASSLGRTGLRTDTQYF
TRBV20-1,many,NA,TRBJ2-7,TGCAGTGCTAGATGGGAGAGCTCCTACGAGCAGTACTTC,CSARWESSYEQYF